This T cell receptor (beta chain) was profiled in a study of cytomegalovirus exposure and HLA in healthy donors. Overall study results and limits: Through in vitro validation, a few CMV-associated chains were shown to be specific for CMV antigens.

Assay: immunoSEQ multiplex PCR; the TCRdb copy retains only in-frame clones and omits some. The sample shows 55,000 to 75,000 clones, 85% to 95% of them seen only once. This CDR3 has 17 residues. Deletions cut 3 bases from V and 5 bases from J, with 19 bases between. Germline-derived CDR1 and CDR2 are MDHEN and SYDVKM. A word on this clone: Its cognate antigen is unknown.

Sequenced sample: PBMCs. V and J are TRBV28 and TRBJ2-2; TRBD2 is a possible D gene (6 bases). This sequence was found in a man younger than 35 in good health and CMV-seropositive. CDR3 bases: TGTGCCAGCAGTTTGGAGTCGGTTGGGGGGTTAACCGGGGAGCTGTTTTTT. Protein sequence: CASSLESVGGLTGELFF.